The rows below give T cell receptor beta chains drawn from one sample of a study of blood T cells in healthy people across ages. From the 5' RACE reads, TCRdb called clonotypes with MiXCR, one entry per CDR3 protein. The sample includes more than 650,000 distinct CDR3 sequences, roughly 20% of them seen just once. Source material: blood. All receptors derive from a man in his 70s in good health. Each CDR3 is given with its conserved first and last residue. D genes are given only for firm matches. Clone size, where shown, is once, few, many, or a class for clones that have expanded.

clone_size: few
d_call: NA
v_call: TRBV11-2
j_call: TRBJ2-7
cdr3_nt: TGTGCCAGCAGCTTACAGGCCCGGATCCAAAACTACGAGCAGTACTTC
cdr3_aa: CASSLQARIQNYEQYF

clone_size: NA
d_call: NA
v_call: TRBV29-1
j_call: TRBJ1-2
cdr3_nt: TGCAGCGTTGACCTCGGGACCGATGTTAACTATGGCTACACCTTC
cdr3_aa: CSVDLGTDVNYGYTF

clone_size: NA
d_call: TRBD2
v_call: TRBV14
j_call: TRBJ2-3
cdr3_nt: TGTGCCAGCAGCCAAGGGCTAGCGGGAGGTTCGCAGTATTTT
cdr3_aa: CASSQGLAGGSQYF

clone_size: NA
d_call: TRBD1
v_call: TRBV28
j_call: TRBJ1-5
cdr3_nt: TGTGCCAGCAGGCAGACAGGGGGCGGGGGAAATCAGCCCCAGCATTTT
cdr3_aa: CASRQTGGGGNQPQHF

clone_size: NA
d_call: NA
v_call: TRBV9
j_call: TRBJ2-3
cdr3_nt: TGTGCCAGCAGCGTAGGGGCTAGCGCCACAGATACGCAGTATTTT
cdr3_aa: CASSVGASATDTQYF

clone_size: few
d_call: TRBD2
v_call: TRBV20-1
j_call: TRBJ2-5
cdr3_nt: TGCAGTGCACATACTAGCGGGGGACAAGAGACCCAGTACTTC
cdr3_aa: CSAHTSGGQETQYF

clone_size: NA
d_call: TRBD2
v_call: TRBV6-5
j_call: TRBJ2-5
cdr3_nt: TGTGCCAGCAGTTACCTCCCGGGAGGACAAGAGACCCAGTACTTC
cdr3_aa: CASSYLPGGQETQYF

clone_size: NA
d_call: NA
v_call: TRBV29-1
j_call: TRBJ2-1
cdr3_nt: TGCAGCGTTGGGCGGCCTAATGAGCAGTTCTTC
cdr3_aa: CSVGRPNEQFF

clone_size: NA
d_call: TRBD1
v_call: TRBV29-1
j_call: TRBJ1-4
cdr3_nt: TGCAGCGTGGGCCGGACAGGGGCTAATGAAAAACTGTTTTTT
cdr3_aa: CSVGRTGANEKLFF

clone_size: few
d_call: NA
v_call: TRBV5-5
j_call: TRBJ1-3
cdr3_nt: TGTGCCAGCAGCTTGGGTACTGGAAACACCATATATTTT
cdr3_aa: CASSLGTGNTIYF

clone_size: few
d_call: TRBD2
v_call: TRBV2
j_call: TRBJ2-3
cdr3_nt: TGTGCCAGCAGTCCGGGACTAGCGGGGGGGACGATAGATACGCAGTATTTT
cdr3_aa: CASSPGLAGGTIDTQYF